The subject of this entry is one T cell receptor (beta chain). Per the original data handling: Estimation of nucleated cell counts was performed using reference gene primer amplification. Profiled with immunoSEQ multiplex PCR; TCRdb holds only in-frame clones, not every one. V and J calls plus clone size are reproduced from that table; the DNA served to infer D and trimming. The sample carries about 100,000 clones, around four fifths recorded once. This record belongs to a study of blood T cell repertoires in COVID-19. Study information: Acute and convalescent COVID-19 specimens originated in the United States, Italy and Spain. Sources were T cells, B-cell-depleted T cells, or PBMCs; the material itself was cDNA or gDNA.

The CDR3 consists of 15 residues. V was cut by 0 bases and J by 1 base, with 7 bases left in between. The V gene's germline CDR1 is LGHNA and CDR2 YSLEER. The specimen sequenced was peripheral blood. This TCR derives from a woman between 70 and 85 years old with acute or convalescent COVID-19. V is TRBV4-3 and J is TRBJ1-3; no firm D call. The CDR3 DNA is TGCGCCAGCAGCCAAGATGCACGGTCTGGAAACACCATATATTTT. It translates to CASSQDARSGNTIYF.